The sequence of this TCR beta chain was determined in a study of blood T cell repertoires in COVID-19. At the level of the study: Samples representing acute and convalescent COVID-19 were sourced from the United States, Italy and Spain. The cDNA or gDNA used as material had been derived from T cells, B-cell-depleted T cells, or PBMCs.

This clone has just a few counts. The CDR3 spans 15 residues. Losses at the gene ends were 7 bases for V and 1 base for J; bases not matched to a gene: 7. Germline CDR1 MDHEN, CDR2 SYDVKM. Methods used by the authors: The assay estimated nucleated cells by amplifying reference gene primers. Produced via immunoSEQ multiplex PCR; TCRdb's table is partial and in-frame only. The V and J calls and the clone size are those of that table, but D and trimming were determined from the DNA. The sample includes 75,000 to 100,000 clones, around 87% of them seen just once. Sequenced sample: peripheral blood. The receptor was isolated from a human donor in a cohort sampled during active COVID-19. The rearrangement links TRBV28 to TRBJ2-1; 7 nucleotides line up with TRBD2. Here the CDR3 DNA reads TGTGCCAGCACCTGGGGGGGTGGATCCTACAATGAGCAGTTCTTC. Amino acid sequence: CASTWGGGSYNEQFF.